What follows are 18 T cell receptor beta chains derived from one specimen sequenced in a study of cytomegalovirus exposure and HLA in healthy donors. The PCR contained 60 Vbeta and 13 Jbeta primers. Profiled with immunoSEQ multiplex PCR; TCRdb holds only in-frame clones, not every one. Among about 170,000 clones listed, approximately 80% were seen once. Sequenced material: PBMCs. These receptors came from a man between 18 and 29 years old in good health and CMV-seronegative.

The DNA of the CDR3 is TGCGCCAGCAGCTTGGATACAGGGGAAAAGGGGGCCAAAAACATTCAGTACTTC. Translating gives CASSLDTGEKGAKNIQYF. This chain connects TRBV5-1 to TRBJ2-4, with 7 bases lining up with TRBD1. The CDR3 totals 18 residues. With V trimmed by 0 bases and J by 1 base, 10 bases remained unmatched. CDR1 SGHRS and CDR2 YFSETQ come from the germline V gene.

The chain is built from TRBV28 and TRBJ1-5; D not resolved. Trimming removed 3 bases at V and 4 bases at J, with 16 bases between. This CDR3 spans 16 amino acids. Germline V lookup: CDR1 MDHEN, CDR2 SYDVKM. CDR3 amino acids: CASSFSGLHLNQPQHF. DNA of the CDR3: TGTGCCAGCAGTTTTAGCGGTTTACATCTAAATCAGCCCCAGCATTTT.

The rearrangement joins TRBV11-3 to TRBJ2-1, with 8 bases fitting TRBD2. The CDR3 sequence is 13 residues long. Germline V lookup: CDR1 SGHNT, CDR2 YENEEA. The DNA for the CDR3 is TGTGCGTCGGGAGCGGGGGACTACAATGAGCAGTTCTTC. This translates into CASGAGDYNEQFF.

The chain joins TRBV5-8 to TRBJ2-1; 11 bases are a match to TRBD1. The CDR3 has 14 amino acids. The V and J ends lost 3 bases and 6 bases, in that order; junction bases with no gene match: 2. The germline V gene has CDR1 SGHTS and CDR2 YDEGEE. The CDR3, as DNA: TGTGCCAGCAGCTCGGGACAGGGGGTCAATGAGCAGTTCTTC. Residues: CASSSGQGVNEQFF.

This clone was seen a few times. This chain joins TRBV7-2 and TRBJ1-1, with D tentatively TRBD1 (5 bases). The ends were cut back, 8 bases at V and 6 bases at J, with 13 bases in the middle. The CDR3 is 12 residues long. Germline loops: CDR1 SGHTA, CDR2 FQGNSA. CDR3 nucleotides: TGTGCCAGCTTAAGATGGGGGGCTGAAGCTTTCTTT. Translating it yields CASLRWGAEAFF.

CDR3 DNA sequence: TGTGCCAGCAGCCCTTATGGACAGTCCTACAATGAGCAGTTCTTC. It is translated as CASSPYGQSYNEQFF. The chain employs TRBV9 and TRBJ2-1; maybe TRBD1 (6 bases). The CDR3 contains 15 residues. Germline lookup yields CDR1 SGDLS and CDR2 YYNGEE. Trimming stripped 4 bases from V and 1 base from J, with 12 bases between.

The rearrangement uses TRBV4-1 and TRBJ2-7; 9 nucleotides agree with TRBD1. This CDR3 contains 16 residues. The germline gives CDR1 MGHRA, CDR2 YSYEKL. V trimming: 0 bases; J trimming: 3 bases; junction bases outside the gene matches: 6. The chain's CDR3 is CASSQDIGTGYYEQYF. Written as DNA, the CDR3 is TGCGCCAGCAGCCAAGATATTGGGACAGGGTACTACGAGCAGTACTTC.

The V call is TRBV28, the J call TRBJ1-5; no reliable D call. CDR1 MDHEN and CDR2 SYDVKM come from the germline V gene. Trimming pared 3 bases from V and 5 bases from J, leaving 14 bases between. There are 15 residues in the CDR3. The CDR3 coding sequence is TGTGCCAGCAGTTTTTATATCGGTGATTATCAGCCCCAGCATTTT. Translating gives CASSFYIGDYQPQHF.

The chain joins TRBV5-8 to TRBJ1-5; 9 nucleotides line up with TRBD1. J was trimmed by 4 bases and V by 5 bases; bases with no gene match: 4. CDR1 SGHTS and CDR2 YDEGEE come from the germline V gene. There are 14 residues in the CDR3. In DNA form, the CDR3 reads TGTGCCAGCAGTTGGACAGGGGTAAATCAGCCCCAGCATTTT. This translates into CASSWTGVNQPQHF.

The J gene is TRBJ1-2, the V gene TRBV27; TRBD1 might be the D (6 bases). V was cut by 6 bases and J by 7 bases, with 24 bases left in between. The CDR3 runs 16 residues. CDR1 is MNHEY and CDR2 is SMNVEV in the germline V gene (reference sequence). The CDR3 DNA sequence: TGTGCCAGCAGCCCACAACGCCCACAGGGATGGCTTGGCTACACCTTC. This codes for CASSPQRPQGWLGYTF.

This chain uses TRBV5-4 with TRBJ2-1; D call uncertain. The CDR3 extends over 14 amino acids. CDR1 SGHNT and CDR2 YYREEE come from the germline V gene (reference sequence). V was trimmed by 0 bases and J by 6 bases, leaving 10 bases between them. CDR3 in DNA: TGTGCCAGCAGCTTGGATGCTAGGAGCAATGAGCAGTTCTTC. It codes for CASSLDARSNEQFF.

V usage is TRBV6-5 and J usage is TRBJ1-1; D gene unclear. The length of the CDR3 is 13 residues. V lost 10 bases to trimming and J lost 2 bases, with 14 bases between them. CDR1 is MNHEY and CDR2 is SVGAGI in the germline V gene. The CDR3 region is CATDPRLNTEAFF. DNA of the CDR3: TGTGCCACCGATCCCAGGCTTAACACTGAAGCTTTCTTT.

This chain joins TRBV4-2 and TRBJ1-6; possible D gene TRBD1, 6 bases. The V and J ends lost 2 bases and 10 bases respectively, with 21 bases between them. CDR1 LGHNA and CDR2 YNFKEQ come from the germline V gene. This CDR3 is built from 17 residues. For the CDR3, the DNA is TGTGCCAGCAGCCAACATCTATCGGCGGGGGGGCTGTCACCCCTCCACTTT. Protein: CASSQHLSAGGLSPLHF.

This clone was seen only once. The V and J genes are TRBV5-4 and TRBJ2-5; tentatively, D is TRBD1 (5 bases). The CDR3 has 13 amino acids. V lost 0 bases to trimming and J lost 3 bases, with 6 bases between them. Germline-derived CDR1 and CDR2 are SGHNT and YYREEE (reference sequence). CDR3 coding DNA: TGTGCCAGCAGCTTGGGACAGAAAGAGACCCAGTACTTC. Protein: CASSLGQKETQYF.

The chain carries TRBV19 and TRBJ2-1; D call uncertain. With 6 bases removed from V and 0 bases from J, the gap between germline ends came to 9 bases. This CDR3 contains 14 residues. Looked up from germline, CDR1 is LNHDA and CDR2 is SQIVND (reference sequence). In DNA, the CDR3 is TGTGCCAGTAGGGTGGAGAGCTCCTACAATGAGCAGTTCTTC. It specifies CASRVESSYNEQFF.

The chain employs TRBV5-1 and TRBJ2-6; 7 bases are shared with TRBD1. CDR1 and CDR2 (germline): SGHRS, YFSETQ. Trimming cost V 3 bases and J 0 bases; bases outside gene matches: 15. The CDR3 has 20 amino acids. In DNA, the CDR3 is TGCGCCAGCAGCTCACCCACCGGGACAGACCGTAGCTCTGGGGCCAACGTCCTGACTTTC. This encodes CASSSPTGTDRSSGANVLTF.

The chain joins TRBV6-1 to TRBJ2-3, with 8 bases that match TRBD1. Germline V CDR1 and CDR2: MNHNS, SASEGT. The CDR3 spans 15 residues. Losses at the gene ends were 7 bases for V and 4 bases for J; bases not matched to a gene: 10. The CDR3 sequence: CASTLDRVASDTQYF. DNA for the CDR3: TGTGCCAGCACCCTGGACAGGGTGGCCTCAGATACGCAGTATTTT.

This chain links TRBV15 with TRBJ2-3; D is undetermined. Trimming pared 4 bases from V and 1 base from J, leaving 12 bases between. The CDR3 spans 15 residues. Germline assignment: CDR1 LNHNV and CDR2 YYDKDF (reference sequence). The CDR3 DNA reads as TGTGCCACCAGCACCTCCCTCTTTCGCACAGATACGCAGTATTTT. Amino acids: CATSTSLFRTDTQYF.